The 22 T cell receptor beta chains listed next were all sequenced from one sample in a study of vaccination and CD4 T cells after COVID-19. Treatment specified: roughly ten-day PBMC culture with coronavirus spike peptide pools or control peptides (ViraFEST assay). Ahead of the COVID-19 pandemic (2011-2018), the CD4+ T cells of the unexposed donor were collected. Sequencing of DNA taken from cultured CD4+ T cells relied on the Oncomine TCR Beta short-read assay. TCRdb re-analysed the PCR reads in MiXCR, keeping a single row per CDR3 protein. The sample has roughly 7,400 distinct CDR3 sequences, around 53% seen once; the top ten hold about 20%. No antigen has been assigned to these receptors. Sequencing was done on a sample of CD4+ T cells from blood, cultured in vitro. These receptors were obtained from a human donor in good health.

The chain is built from TRBV19 and TRBJ1-5; no clear D. The CDR3 totals 14 residues. V lost 7 bases and J lost 7, with 17 bases in between. Germline CDR1 LNHDA, CDR2 SQIVND (reference sequence). CDR3 DNA sequence: TGTGCCAGTATCGAACACGGGGTTGGGCAGCCCCAGCATTTT. It codes for CASIEHGVGQPQHF.

The rearrangement links TRBV12-3 or TRBV12-4 to TRBJ2-5, with D perhaps matching TRBD2 (5 bases). The CDR3 is 14 amino acids. Trimming took off 4 bases at V and 4 bases at J, with 13 bases between the two ends. The CDR3: CASSSRGSGETQYF. The CDR3 region has the DNA TGTGCCAGCAGTTCACGAGGGAGTGGAGAGACCCAGTACTTC.

The chain couples TRBV5-1 to TRBJ1-5; D is unclear. Trimming shortened V by 0 bases and J by 3 bases, and 7 bases separated the two germline ends. Germline V lookup: CDR1 SGHRS, CDR2 YFSETQ. The CDR3 is 14 amino acids. For the CDR3, the DNA is TGCGCCAGCAGCTTGGGAGGGCCCAATCAGCCCCAGCATTTT. Translated, it gives CASSLGGPNQPQHF.

This clonotype came up a few times. The rearrangement links TRBV19 to TRBJ2-5; TRBD1 is a possible D gene (5 bases). Trimming took off 1 base at V and 2 bases at J, with 8 bases between the two ends. Germline CDR1 and CDR2: LNHDA and SQIVND (reference sequence). The CDR3 is 14 amino acids. CDR3 coding DNA: TGTGCCAGTAGTATAGGGGGCCAGCAAGAGACCCAGTACTTC. Translating it yields CASSIGGQQETQYF.

This clonotype was counted a few times. The chain carries TRBV6-1 and TRBJ1-2, with 7 bases lining up with TRBD1. CDR1 and CDR2 (germline): MNHNS, SASEGT. The CDR3 consists of 15 residues. V shed 6 bases and J 0 bases; nucleotides not matched to a gene: 7. The DNA of the CDR3 is TGTGCCAGCAGGGCTCGGGACAGAGCTAACTATGGCTACACCTTC. This sequence encodes CASRARDRANYGYTF.

This clonotype has more than one count but fewer than ten. The V gene is TRBV21-1, the J gene TRBJ1-6; TRBD1 is taken as the D call from the table, unchecked against the DNA. TRBV21-1 is noted as a pseudogene. The CDR3 is 14 residues long. In DNA form, the CDR3 reads TGTGCCAGCAGCTCCCGGGACCCCCGGTCCCCCCTCCACTTT. This codes for CASSSRDPRSPLHF.

The J gene is TRBJ2-7, the V gene TRBV4-1; TRBD2 aligns across 12 bases. Germline CDR1 reads MGHRA; CDR2 reads YSYEKL. V was clipped by 4 bases and J by 3 bases; unmatched bases: 10. The CDR3 contains 17 residues. DNA of the CDR3: TGCGCCAGCAGCCCGGAGACTAGCGGGAGTGAATACTACGAGCAGTACTTC. It is translated as CASSPETSGSEYYEQYF.

This clonotype occurred a few times. The chain links TRBV19 to TRBJ1-5, with D unresolved. Germline V CDR1 and CDR2: LNHDA, SQIVND (reference sequence). Trimming cost V 9 bases and J 0 bases, with 21 bases left between them. The CDR3 runs 17 residues. The CDR3 DNA is TGTGCCAGCCAAGGACGTCCGCGGGCTTATAGCAATCAGCCCCAGCATTTT. This translates into CASQGRPRAYSNQPQHF. Full variable domain (outside the CDR3, taken from reference TRBV19 and TRBJ1-5): DGGITQSPKYLFRKEGQNVTLSCEQNLNHDAMYWYRQDPGQGLRLIYYSQIVNDFQKGDIAEGYSVSREKKESFPLTVTSAQKNPTAFYLCASQGRPRAYSNQPQHFGDGTRLSIL.

The chain recombines TRBV2 with TRBJ2-2, with TRBD2 identical over 9 bases. The CDR3 consists of 17 residues. V shed 6 bases and J 5 bases; nucleotides not matched to a gene: 13. Germline V gene sequence: CDR1 SNHLY, CDR2 FYNNEI. In nucleotides, the CDR3 is TGTGCCAGCAGGGCCCAGGGACTAGCAATCAGTACCGGGGAGCTGTTTTTT. Translating gives CASRAQGLAISTGELFF.

V gene TRBV29-1 combines with J gene TRBJ2-7, with 11 positions matching TRBD2. Trimming took 6 bases from V and 5 from J; bases not matched to a gene: 9. CDR3 length equals 14 residues. From germline, CDR1 is SQVTM and CDR2 ANQGSEA. The CDR3 is CSVGTSGLTHEQYF. Written as DNA, the CDR3 is TGCAGCGTGGGGACTAGCGGCCTAACCCACGAGCAGTACTTC.

This clonotype was recorded a few times. The V gene is TRBV30, the J gene TRBJ1-6, with D perhaps matching TRBD1 (6 bases). Trimming shortened V by 0 bases and J by 9 bases, and 12 bases separated the two germline ends. Per the germline V gene, CDR1 is GTSNPN and CDR2 is SVGIG (reference sequence). The CDR3 runs 14 residues. CDR3 in DNA: TGTGCCTGGAGTGTAGGGGGGGCGCTTTCACCCCTCCACTTT. This translates into CAWSVGGALSPLHF.

Comments on this clonotype: Because the CDR3's place on the DNA is in doubt, the DNA is left out and the CDR3 is given as listed by TCRdb. The chain employs TRBV7-5 and TRBJ2-7. TRBV7-5 is a known pseudogene. The CDR3 contains 14 residues when both ends are counted. CDR3 amino acids: CISVSEATHYEQYF.

This chain uses TRBV6-2 or TRBV6-3 with TRBJ2-2, with 9 positions matching TRBD1. V lost 6 bases, J lost 0 bases, and 5 bases stayed unmatched. The CDR3 is 16 residues long. Germline values: CDR1 MNHEY, CDR2 SVGEGT. Here the CDR3 DNA reads TGTGCCAGCAGCCGAAGACAGGGGGCGAACACCGGGGAGCTGTTTTTT. Translation gives CASSRRQGANTGELFF.

This clonotype was seen more than once but under ten times. This sequence joins TRBV21-1 and TRBJ2-3. TRBV21-1 counts as a pseudogene. The length of the CDR3 is 15 residues. CDR3 in amino acids: CASSKALSSTDTQYF. DNA of the CDR3: TGTGCCAGCAGCAAAGCGCTTTCTAGTACAGATACGCAGTATTTT.

The J gene is TRBJ1-3, the V gene TRBV5-6; 7 nucleotides agree with TRBD1. Trimming cost V 4 bases and J 8 bases; bases outside gene matches: 18. CDR3 size: 17 residues. CDR1 is SGHDT and CDR2 is YYEEEE in the germline V gene. The CDR3 is CASSPVAGPGGRHTIYF. DNA of the CDR3: TGTGCCAGCAGCCCTGTTGCCGGGCCAGGGGGTCGGCACACCATATATTTT.

The V and J genes are TRBV2 and TRBJ2-3; 10 bases are shared with TRBD2. Trimming removed 6 bases from V and 5 bases from J; junction bases left unmatched: 11. The CDR3 is made up of 16 amino acids. Looked up from germline, CDR1 is SNHLY and CDR2 is FYNNEI. As DNA, the CDR3 is TGTGCCAGCAGCTCTACTAGCGGGGATGGGTTAGATACGCAGTATTTT. It translates to CASSSTSGDGLDTQYF.

This clonotype was seen a few times. The J gene is TRBJ2-7, the V gene TRBV11-2; 7 bases are shared with TRBD1. J gave up 2 bases and V 8 bases, and 6 bases lay outside the gene matches. Germline values: CDR1 SGHAT, CDR2 FQNNGV. The CDR3 is 13 amino acids. The chain's CDR3 is CASARTGTYEQYF. DNA for the CDR3: TGTGCCAGCGCTAGGACAGGAACCTACGAGCAGTACTTC.

This chain joins TRBV28 and TRBJ2-7; D unresolved. This CDR3 is 11 amino acids long. Germline V gives CDR1 MDHEN, CDR2 SYDVKM. V lost 2 bases, J lost 6 bases, and 5 bases lay in between. The CDR3 is CASSLLAEQYF. The DNA of the CDR3 is TGTGCCAGCAGTTTACTTGCCGAGCAGTACTTC.

The chain joins TRBV6-1 to TRBJ2-7; D is unresolved. The CDR3 sequence is 14 residues long. V was trimmed by 11 bases and J by 3 bases, leaving 20 bases between them. CDR1 is MNHNS and CDR2 is SASEGT in the germline V gene. DNA for the CDR3: TGTGCCCTCTTTGTCGTGGCAGGCGTCTACGAGCAGTACTTC. It encodes CALFVVAGVYEQYF.

In the case of this clonotype: The junction departs from the called germline gene at one end, perhaps through a read error. The V call is TRBV28, the J call TRBJ2-3; 9 bases are a match to TRBD1. The germline V gene encodes CDR1 MDHEN and CDR2 SYDVKM. The CDR3 contains 11 residues. The CDR3 nucleotides are TGTGCCAGCAGCACCGGGACAGGGAAACTTTTT. Translating gives CASSTGTGKLF.

This clonotype was recorded a few times. This chain links TRBV19 with TRBJ2-5, with 7 nucleotides matching TRBD2. Losses at the gene ends were 3 bases for V and 5 bases for J; bases not matched to a gene: 3. Germline V gives CDR1 LNHDA, CDR2 SQIVND (reference sequence). CDR3 length: 13 amino acids. The CDR3 reads CASSISRGETQYF. Written as DNA, the CDR3 is TGTGCCAGTAGTATTTCGCGGGGGGAGACCCAGTACTTC.

The chain couples TRBV19 to TRBJ2-7; 8 nucleotides match TRBD2. V gave up 3 bases and J gave up 4 bases; unmatched junction bases: 8. Germline values: CDR1 LNHDA, CDR2 SQIVND (reference sequence). The CDR3 sequence is 15 residues long. The CDR3 protein is CASSIPGGAIYEQYF. CDR3 in DNA: TGTGCCAGTAGTATCCCCGGGGGGGCAATTTACGAGCAGTACTTC.